These T cell receptor beta chains were read from a single sample in a study of CD8+ T cells in alopecia areata. Sequencing was performed with immunoSEQ multiplex PCR; in TCRdb, only in-frame clones are kept and a portion is missing. The sample contains 150,000 to 200,000 clones, approximately 57% of which appear only once. The sequencing used CD4+ T cells sorted from blood, collected at week 24, from a patient treated with tofacitinib. Receptors originate from a human donor with alopecia areata. CDR3s include the opening cysteine and the closing phenylalanine or tryptophan. A D gene is named only where the DNA matches it firmly. Rows give clone size only sometimes, using once, few, many, or a class for an expanded clone.

>-|TRBV2|-|TRBJ1-5
TGTGCCAGCACACCACAGGTATATCAGCCCCAGCATTTT
CASTPQVYQPQHF
>medium-sized|TRBV19|-|TRBJ2-6
TGTGCCAGTAGGACCGAGAGGAGGGACCTCTCTGGGGCCAACGTCCTGACTTTC
CASRTERRDLSGANVLTF
>once|TRBV21-1|-|TRBJ2-5
TGTGCCAGCAGCGAATACCGGGACCGGGGAAGGCAAGAGACCCAGTACTTC
CASSEYRDRGRQETQYF
>-|TRBV29-1|TRBD1|TRBJ2-5
TGCAGCGTCATAAGGGGGCTAGAGACCCAGTACTTC
CSVIRGLETQYF
>-|TRBV6-1|TRBD1|TRBJ1-5
TGTGCCAGCAGTGAAATTGGACAGGGTGAAAATAGCAATCAGCCCCAGCATTTT
CASSEIGQGENSNQPQHF
>few|TRBV19|-|TRBJ2-2
TGTGCCAGTAGTACAGGGGACTCGGCGTCCGGGGAGCTGTTTTTT
CASSTGDSASGELFF
>-|TRBV5-6|-|TRBJ2-2
TGTGCCAGCAGCCTGGTCGTCGGGGAGCTGTTTTTT
CASSLVVGELFF
>once|TRBV18|-|TRBJ1-5
TGTGCCAGCTCCTCAGACAGGCCCTATCAGCCCCAGCATTTT
CASSSDRPYQPQHF
>-|TRBV30|-|TRBJ2-3
TGTGCCTGGAGTGGGACTGGAGATACGCAGTATTTT
CAWSGTGDTQYF
>few|TRBV7-6|-|TRBJ1-1
TGTGCCAGCAGCTTCACGCCAGGTCTAGGGACACAGGCTGAAGCTTTCTTT
CASSFTPGLGTQAEAFF
>few|TRBV2|-|TRBJ1-2
TGTGCCAGCAGTGAGCACCGCACAGGGAGTTTCTATGGCTACACCTTC
CASSEHRTGSFYGYTF
>-|TRBV23-1|-|TRBJ2-7
TGCGCCAGCAGTCATTCGGGACCGCTGCCGTACGAGCAGTACTTC
CASSHSGPLPYEQYF
>few|TRBV7-2|-|TRBJ2-7
TGTGCCAGCAGCTTAGCCGCCGGGACTGTAACCTACGAGCAGTACTTC
CASSLAAGTVTYEQYF
>-|TRBV25-1|-|TRBJ2-5
TGTGCCAGCAGTGAATCCCGGGGGATACGTGAGGAGACCCAGTACTTC
CASSESRGIREETQYF
>-|TRBV2|-|TRBJ1-5
TGTGCCAGCTCGGCCGACAGAGGCGATCAGCCCCAGCATTTT
CASSADRGDQPQHF
>-|TRBV7-9|-|TRBJ1-1
TGTGCCAGCAGCCCCCAGAGGGAAGCTTTCTTT
CASSPQREAFF
>few|TRBV6-6|-|TRBJ1-1
TGTGCCAGTACGGAGTGGGGCATGGGCACTGAAGCTTTCTTT
CASTEWGMGTEAFF
>-|TRBV28|-|TRBJ2-2
TGTGCCAGCAGTTTAGTGGCGTTGAACACCGGGGAGCTGTTTTTT
CASSLVALNTGELFF
>few|TRBV23-1|-|TRBJ2-7
TGCGCCAGCGAAAGGAGAGGCGAGCAGTACTTC
CASERRGEQYF
>-|TRBV29-1|-|TRBJ2-2
TGCAGCGTTGCACCTAGCGGGGAGCTGTTTTTT
CSVAPSGELFF
>-|TRBV27|-|TRBJ1-2
TGTGCCAGCAGACAGGGACTTCTTGGCTACACCTTC
CASRQGLLGYTF
>once|TRBV7-8|-|TRBJ1-5
TGTGCCAGCAAGGAGGGCGCCCATAATCAGCCCCAGCATTTT
CASKEGAHNQPQHF
>-|TRBV2|-|TRBJ2-3
TGTGCCAGCAGAGGGTCAGATACGCAGTATTTT
CASRGSDTQYF
>-|TRBV2|-|TRBJ2-7
TGTGCCAGCAGTATAGGGGGGGGCTACAGCTCCTACGAGCAGTACTTC
CASSIGGGYSSYEQYF
>-|TRBV19|-|TRBJ2-7
TGTGCCAGTAGTCGTTTTGTTGCGGGGGCAAAGAACGAGCAGTACTTC
CASSRFVAGAKNEQYF
>-|TRBV29-1|TRBD1|TRBJ2-7
TGCAGCGTTGAGCGGGTTACGGACAGGCATCTTTCCTACGAGCAGTACTTC
CSVERVTDRHLSYEQYF
>-|TRBV7-3|-|TRBJ1-2
TGTGCCAGCAGCTCCCAGGGGAAGGTTGGCTACACCTTC
CASSSQGKVGYTF
>-|TRBV11-2|-|TRBJ2-5
TGTGCCAGCAGCCCCGGCCTGTGGGGGACACAAGAGACCCAGTACTTC
CASSPGLWGTQETQYF
>-|TRBV2|-|TRBJ2-5
TGTGCCAGCAGTGTCAGGGAGACCCAGTACTTC
CASSVRETQYF
>-|TRBV18|-|TRBJ2-5
TGTGCCAGCTCGCTAAACCCGGGACAACAAGAGACCCAGTACTTC
CASSLNPGQQETQYF
>few|TRBV30|TRBD2|TRBJ2-3
TGTGCCTGGATCTCGGGACTAGCGGGCCTTAAGTTGAGCACAGATACGCAGTATTTT
CAWISGLAGLKLSTDTQYF